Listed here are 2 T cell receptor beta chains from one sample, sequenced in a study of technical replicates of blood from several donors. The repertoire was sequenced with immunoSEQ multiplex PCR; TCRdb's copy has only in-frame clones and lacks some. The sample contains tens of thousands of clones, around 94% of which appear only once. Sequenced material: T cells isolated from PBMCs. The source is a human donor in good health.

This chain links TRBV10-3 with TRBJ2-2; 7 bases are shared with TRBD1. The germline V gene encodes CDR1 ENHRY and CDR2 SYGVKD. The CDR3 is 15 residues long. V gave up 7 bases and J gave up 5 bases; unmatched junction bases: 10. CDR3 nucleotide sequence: TGTGCCATCACAGCCGGGACACAGGGGACCGGGGAGCTGTTTTTT. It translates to CAITAGTQGTGELFF.

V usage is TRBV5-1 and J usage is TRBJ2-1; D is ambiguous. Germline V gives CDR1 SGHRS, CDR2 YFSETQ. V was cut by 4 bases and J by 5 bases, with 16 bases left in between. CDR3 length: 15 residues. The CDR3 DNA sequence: TGCGCCAGCAGCCTTTCCCAACTCCTAAACAATGAGCAGTTCTTC. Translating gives CASSLSQLLNNEQFF. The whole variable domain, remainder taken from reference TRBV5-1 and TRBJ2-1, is KAGVTQTPRYLIKTRGQQVTLSCSPISGHRSVSWYQQTPGQGLQFLFEYFSETQRNKGNFPGRFSGRQFSNSRSEMNVSTLELGDSALYLCASSLSQLLNNEQFFGPGTRLTVL.